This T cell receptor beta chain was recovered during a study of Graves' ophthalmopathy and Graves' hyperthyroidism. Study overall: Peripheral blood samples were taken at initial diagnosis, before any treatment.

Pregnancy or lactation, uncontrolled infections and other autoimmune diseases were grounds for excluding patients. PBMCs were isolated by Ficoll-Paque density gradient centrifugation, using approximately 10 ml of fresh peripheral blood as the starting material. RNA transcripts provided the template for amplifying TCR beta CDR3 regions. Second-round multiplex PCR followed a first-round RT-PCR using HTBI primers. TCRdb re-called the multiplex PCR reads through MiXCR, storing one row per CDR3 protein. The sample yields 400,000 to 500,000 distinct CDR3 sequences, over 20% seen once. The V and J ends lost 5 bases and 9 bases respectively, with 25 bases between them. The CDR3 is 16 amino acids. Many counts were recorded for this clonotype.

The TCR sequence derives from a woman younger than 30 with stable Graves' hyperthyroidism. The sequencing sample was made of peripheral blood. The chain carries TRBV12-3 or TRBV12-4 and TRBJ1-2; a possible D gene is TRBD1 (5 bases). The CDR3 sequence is CASSDPWDRVITRYTF. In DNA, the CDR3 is TGTGCCAGCAGTGACCCGTGGGACCGGGTTATCACTCGCTACACCTTC.